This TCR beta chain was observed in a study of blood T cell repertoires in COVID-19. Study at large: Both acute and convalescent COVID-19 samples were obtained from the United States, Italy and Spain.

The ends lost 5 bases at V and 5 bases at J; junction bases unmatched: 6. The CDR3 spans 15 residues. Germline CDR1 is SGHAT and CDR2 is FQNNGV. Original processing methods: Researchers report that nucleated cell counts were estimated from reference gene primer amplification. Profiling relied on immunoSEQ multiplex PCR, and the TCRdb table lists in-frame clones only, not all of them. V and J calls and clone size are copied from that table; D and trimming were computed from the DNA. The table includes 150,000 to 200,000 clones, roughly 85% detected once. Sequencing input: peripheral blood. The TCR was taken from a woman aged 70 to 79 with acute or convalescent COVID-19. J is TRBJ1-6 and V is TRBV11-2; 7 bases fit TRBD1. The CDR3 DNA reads TGTGCCAGCAGCCTACTTGGACAGGATAATTCACCCCTCCACTTT. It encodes CASSLLGQDNSPLHF.